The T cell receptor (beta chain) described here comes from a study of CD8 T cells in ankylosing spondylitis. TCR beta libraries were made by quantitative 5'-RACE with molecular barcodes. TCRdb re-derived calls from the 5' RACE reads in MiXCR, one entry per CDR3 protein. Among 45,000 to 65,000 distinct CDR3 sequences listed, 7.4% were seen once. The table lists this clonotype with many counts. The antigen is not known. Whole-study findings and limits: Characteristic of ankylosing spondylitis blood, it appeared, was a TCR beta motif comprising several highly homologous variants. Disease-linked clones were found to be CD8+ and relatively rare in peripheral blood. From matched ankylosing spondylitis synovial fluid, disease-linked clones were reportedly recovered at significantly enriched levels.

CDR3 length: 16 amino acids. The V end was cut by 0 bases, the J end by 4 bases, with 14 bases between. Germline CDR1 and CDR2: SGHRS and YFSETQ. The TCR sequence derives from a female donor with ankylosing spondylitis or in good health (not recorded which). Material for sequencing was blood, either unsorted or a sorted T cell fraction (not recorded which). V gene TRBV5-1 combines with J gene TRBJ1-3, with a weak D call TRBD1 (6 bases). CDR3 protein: CASSLVGGSAGNTIYF. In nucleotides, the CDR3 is TGCGCCAGCAGCTTGGTTGGGGGCTCAGCCGGAAACACCATATATTTT. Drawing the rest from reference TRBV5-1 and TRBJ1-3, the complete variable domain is KAGVTQTPRYLIKTRGQQVTLSCSPISGHRSVSWYQQTPGQGLQFLFEYFSETQRNKGNFPGRFSGRQFSNSRSEMNVSTLELGDSALYLCASSLVGGSAGNTIYFGEGSWLTVV.